The T cell receptor (beta chain) described here comes from a study of cytomegalovirus exposure and HLA in healthy donors (dated by TCRdb to 2015 to 2018). Describing the broader study: According to an earlier analysis of a few hundred of the donors, 200 million or so T cells yielded roughly 110 million unique TCR beta sequences and about 300 Gb of sequence data. Around 330 gigabases of sequencing data and 70 million to 100 million unique TCR sequences made up an early release that covered several hundred HLA-typed donors. Of the roughly 400 genotyped donors, approximately 82% fell in the genetic ancestry cluster associated with self-reported Caucasian donors. The study was designed to test whether signatures of past pathogen exposure could be identified by cataloging public T cell receptors. The study used immunosequencing to profile the T cell repertoires of 666 subjects and linked those repertoires to cytomegalovirus serostatus. A separate validation cohort of roughly 120 different subjects was used in addition to the approximately 700-subject first cohort. High-throughput TCR immunosequencing, statistical association of individual TCRs with disease status, and machine learning were combined to predict cytomegalovirus infection status. To study patterns of TCR occurrence, a later analysis re-analyzed previously published TCR beta repertoires from around 660 donors and added high-resolution HLA genotyping. Rather than using new phenotypic data, the later analysis identified candidate immune exposures from TCR beta sequences and from how often those sequences occurred across donors. An earlier analysis of several hundred of the donors applied high-throughput TCR beta sequencing to assess whether each TCR beta V gene segment acted as functional or pseudogenic. Donor age, sex, ethnicity and CMV serostatus were compiled together with the repertoire data. Genome-wide SNP genotypes for about 60% of the roughly 700 donors were used in a later genetic analysis, which treated that subset as a discovery cohort. All discovery cohort repertoires had been generated using a single sequencing platform. HLA typing covered class I and class II loci at four-digit resolution. The number of typed donors differed by locus: about 620-630 for A, B, C, DRB1 and DQB1; approximately 520 for DQA1; about 600 for DPA1; and roughly 490 for DPB1. Four to six DR-DQ haplotypes were handled as single units for association and clustering, since linkage in the cohort was strong. On average, roughly 240,000 unique TCR beta nucleotide sequences were sequenced per donor among about 400 genotyped donors of the cohort, with 15% to 20% of those sequences being non-productive. General findings and caveats noted by the study authors: It was suggested by the authors that the approach could potentially be generalized to other disease states and immunological phenotypes. Because HLA typing was unavailable for some donors at each locus, only the typed subset was used in association tests. A later analysis associated 16,951 TCR beta sequences with specific HLA alleles at a false discovery rate of 0.05. Most TCR sequences were observed very rarely across donors, whereas some public TCRs were present in many individuals. Strong co-occurrence of HLA alleles, especially DR and DQ, made assigning TCR associations to individual alleles difficult. Compared with equally common non-associated chains, HLA-associated TCR beta chains in a later analysis were more clonally expanded and had lower generation probabilities. A later genetic analysis associated a missense DCLRE1C variant with V-gene and J-gene trimming of TCR beta chains, and an independent cohort replicated the association. In the study, approximately 160 TCR beta chains were listed as associated with cytomegalovirus. A later genetic analysis reported fewer N-insertions in productive TCRs among donors in an Asian-associated ancestry cluster than the roughly 720-donor mean. Over 15 rarely observed V segments, including chromosome 9 orphons, were excluded from the earlier analysis of about 500 of the donors because counts were too low. In a later analysis, the rate of TCR association differed among HLA loci, with DRB1 alleles having the most associated TCRs and HLA-C alleles having the fewest. Presence/absence analyses assumed roughly uniform sequencing depth across donors, an assumption that may not hold. Several of the top co-occurrence clusters appeared to be linked to parvovirus B19, influenza, CMV and Epstein-Barr virus, according to a later analysis. This cohort had only TCR beta chains sequenced, and the lack of alpha or paired-chain data limited which features could be detected. Immune exposure information for the cohort was limited to CMV serostatus. Some IMGT-functional V segments, including TRBV6-2 and TRBV6-3, could not be told apart with the 87-base-pair reads, so those segments were excluded. A cluster of highly shared sequence variants was judged likely to be a technical artifact of the sequencing pipeline. A further reported finding was that TCR beta sequences accurately predicted the HLA-A and HLA-B alleles for most subjects in the first cohort. In vitro tests confirmed that a few of the cytomegalovirus-associated TCR beta chains recognize cytomegalovirus antigens. Linkage disequilibrium might explain the correlated functional status among segregating V segments, but an unknown experimental factor could not be ruled out. The classifier was reported to diagnose cytomegalovirus status with high specificity and sensitivity in both the original and validation cohorts. According to a later analysis, most CMV-associated TCR beta chains appeared to be HLA-restricted, and the HLA associations seemed to be driven largely by CMV exposure. An earlier analysis of 587 of the donors showed that most TCR beta V segments appeared in productive rearrangements either about 87% or about 30% of the time, which broadly matched IMGT annotations.

From the cysteine through the phenylalanine, the CDR3 covers 15 amino acids. The CDR3 DNA has 45 bases and is translated from base 1. Per the germline V gene, MNHNS is the CDR1 and SASEGT is the CDR2. V loses 3 bases at its end and J loses 3 bases; junction bases beyond the gene matches: 5. The library was built by means of the immunoSEQ multiplex PCR assay. A mixture of 60 forward primers for TCR Vbeta segments and 13 reverse primers for TCR Jbeta segments was used in the multiplex PCR. Amplification of the CDR3 region of rearranged TCR beta genes was performed with a multiplex PCR assay on genomic DNA. On the Illumina HiSeq System, the amplified TCR beta libraries were sequenced as 87-base-pair reads. The paper's data handling went like this. Across the roughly 640 repertoires, a later analysis counted roughly 84 million unique TCR beta chains, around 10 million of which were shared by at least two donors. Raw reads were error-corrected and collapsed into unique sequences by a nearest-neighbor algorithm in which closely related sequences were merged to remove PCR and sequencing errors. To assign V, D and J gene segments, CDR3 sequences were aligned to IMGT reference sequences. For a sequence to be retained, at least a six-nucleotide match to both a V gene segment and a J gene segment was required. A rearrangement counted as productive if the CDR3 had no stop codons and remained in frame with V and J, and every other rearrangement counted as non-productive. Following IMGT convention, CDR3 was defined as the stretch from the second conserved V-encoded cysteine up to the conserved J-encoded phenylalanine. The earlier analysis of about 590 of the donors excluded sequences that lacked an unambiguous match to a single V gene segment. In an earlier analysis of approximately 550 of the donors, V segments were called functional above 56.7% productive rearrangements and were called segregating when the between-donor standard deviation exceeded 5%. A statistical classification framework was developed to diagnose cytomegalovirus status using the catalog of TCR beta chain sequences. In a later analysis, V and J genes were assigned by comparing TCR nucleotide sequences against IMGT/GENE-DB human TR gene sequences. The TCRdist pipeline was used in a later analysis to assign CDR3 sequences and most-parsimonious VDJ recombination scenarios. A later analysis defined each TCR beta chain by its CDR3 amino acid sequence plus V-gene family, and excluded reads lacking a unique V-gene family. To address suspected cross-contamination and a sequencing artifact, a later analysis removed a few hundred highly shared, low-generation-probability nucleotide sequences. In a later analysis, a clonal expansion index for each public chain was calculated from normalized within-repertoire ranks of inferred template counts. Generation probabilities in a later analysis came from a VDJ recombination model fitted to out-of-frame rearrangements, and those results were checked against IGoR. Hypergeometric tests were used in a later analysis to score TCR-TCR, TCR-HLA and TCR-CMV co-occurrence, with a repertoire-size bias correction applied to the TCR pairs. False discovery rates were estimated in a later analysis by permuting HLA or CMV assignments 20 times. A later analysis grouped co-occurring TCRs with DBSCAN, adding TCRdist sequence similarity when clustering within HLA-allele-positive subsets. Repertoires with fewer than 30,000 or more than 120,000 public chains were left out of co-occurrence clustering, as were five repertoires with anomalous nucleotide sharing. In its TCRdb copy, this immuneACCESS table keeps in-frame sequences only and misses some clones. Where compared with another copy, unresolved V genes explain less than half of these, and the others have no known cause. The D gene and trimming were derived from the DNA, and the V and J assignments and clone size from that table. The sample table lists 60,000 to 70,000 clones, roughly 77% of them with a count of one. The ten most abundant clones make up 3.5% to 5% of the sample.

With respect to this clone: Its antigen has not been determined. The input lacks base qualities; no much larger clone sits a single base away.

The cohort comprised around 690 healthy bone marrow donors. Cohort members were all nominally healthy when sampled, although unrecorded immune exposures were likely present. The donor was CMV seronegative and was included in the group of a few hundred seronegative cohort members. A peripheral blood sample was collected from each donor, and TCR beta sequencing was performed on peripheral blood mononuclear cells. Genomic DNA was extracted from the blood cell samples with the Qiagen DNeasy Blood Extraction Kit. The sequence derives from a woman aged 25 to 45 in good health and CMV-seronegative. The source material was PBMCs. This receptor chain uses TRBV6-1 and TRBJ1-5; 7 junctional bases match TRBD1. This receptor has the CDR3 CASSDYGTVNQPQHF. The nucleotides read TGTGCCAGCAGTGATTACGGGACAGTCAATCAGCCCCAGCATTTT.